Below, 26 T cell receptor beta chains from the same sample are listed, as sequenced in a study of T cells in women clearing cervical HPV infection (dated by TCRdb to between 2018 and 2020). Library construction relied on the immunoSEQ multiplex PCR assay. Not all clones reach the TCRdb copy of this immuneACCESS table, which keeps in-frame sequences only. Checked studies attribute under half of the gap to unresolved V genes and leave the rest unexplained. This sample's table carries tens of thousands of clones. Clones ranked in the top ten supply approximately 20% of the sample. The sample taken for sequencing was blood buffy coat. Receptor source: a woman between 18 and 69 years old with a cervical HPV16 infection that either progressed to CIN3+ or cleared (not recorded which).

Turning to this clone: The read terminates 3 residues ahead of where the CDR3 ends, so the germline J gene completes it. V gene TRBV30 combines with J gene TRBJ1-5; 7 bases map to TRBD1. The CDR3 contains 14 residues. CDR1 is GTSNPN, CDR2 SVGIG, per germline (reference sequence). V lost 5 bases to trimming and J lost 5 bases; unmatched junction nucleotides: 9. The CDR3 bases that were read are TGTGCCTGGCAAGGGGACAGCCAGGATCAGCCC. It specifies CAWQGDSQDQP. The full CDR3 protein reads CAWQGDSQDQPQHF.

Notes on this clone: The CDR3 end lies 3 residues beyond the end of the read and is filled in from the germline J gene. The chain combines TRBV29-1 with TRBJ2-3; 7 nucleotides match TRBD1. Germline values: CDR1 SQVTM, CDR2 ANQGSEA. V lost 3 bases and J lost 4; bases outside the gene matches: 4. This CDR3 region has 13 residues. Here the CDR3 reads CSVDGQGADTQYF. The sequenced part of the CDR3 DNA is TGCAGCGTTGATGGGCAGGGGGCAGATACG.

The CDR3 is CASTDQVAGGETQYF. The covered CDR3 bases are TGTGCCAGCACCGACCAGGTAGCGGGAGGAGAGACC. The chain combines TRBV7-8 with TRBJ2-5; TRBD2 aligns across 10 bases. The missing CDR3 end, 3 residues past where the read stops, is filled in from the germline J gene. V lost 7 bases, J lost 4 bases, and 9 bases stayed unmatched. The CDR3 is 15 amino acids. Germline V gene lookup returns CDR1 SGHVS and CDR2 FQNEAQ. Filled out from reference TRBV7-8 and TRBJ2-5, the complete variable domain reads GAGVSQSPRYKVAKRGQDVALRCDPISGHVSLFWYQQALGQGPEFLTYFQNEAQLDKSGLPSDRFFAERPEGSVSTLKIQRTQQEDSAVYLCASTDQVAGGETQYFGPGTRLLVL.

As for this clone: Sequencing ends 3 residues short of the CDR3 end; the germline J gene provides the rest. The chain recombines TRBV14 with TRBJ2-1; maybe TRBD2 (5 bases). Deletions cut 1 base from V and 6 bases from J, with 22 bases between. From germline, CDR1 is SGHDN and CDR2 FVKESK. The CDR3 is made up of 18 amino acids. CDR3 sequence reads: CASSQVWSAGHPPNEQFF. Partial CDR3 DNA: TGTGCCAGCAGCCAAGTCTGGTCGGCGGGCCATCCCCCCAATGAG.

To note about this clone: The read terminates 3 residues before the CDR3 end, so the remaining end is supplied by the germline J gene. The chain employs TRBV20-1 and TRBJ2-5, with 9 bases matching TRBD1. The germline CDR1 and CDR2 sequences are DFQATT and SNEGSKA (reference sequence). The length of the CDR3 is 15 residues. The junction had 10 bases not matched to a gene; V was cut back by 3 bases and J by 5 bases. Incomplete CDR3 DNA: TGCAGTGCTAGTGAGGGGGACAGGGTTTGGGAGACC. It translates to CSASEGDRVWET. The whole CDR3 region reads CSASEGDRVWETQYF.

A note on this clone: From the germline J gene comes the end of the CDR3, since the read stops 3 residues before it. The rearrangement uses TRBV3-1 (or the pseudogene TRBV3-2) and TRBJ2-3, with D maybe TRBD2 (6 bases). The V end lost 2 bases, the J end lost 4 bases, and 10 bases lay between the germline ends. This CDR3 contains 14 residues. Germline V lookup: CDR1 LGHDT, CDR2 YNNKEL (reference sequence). Partial CDR3 DNA: TGTGCCAGCAGCCAATCAACTAGCCCAGATACG. It is translated as CASSQSTSPDT. The whole CDR3 sequence is CASSQSTSPDTQYF.

Of note for this clone: The sequenced fragment ends 3 residues before the CDR3 boundary, so the rest is inferred from the germline J gene. V usage is TRBV20-1 and J usage is TRBJ2-2; TRBD2 is a possible D gene (7 bases). This CDR3 contains 12 residues. Germline V gives CDR1 DFQATT, CDR2 SNEGSKA (reference sequence). Trimming cost V 5 bases and J 7 bases, with 11 bases left between them. The CDR3 spells CSARGAGGELFF. The CDR3 bases that were read are TGCAGTGCTCGGGGGGCAGGCGGGGAG.

About this clone itself: The read gets to within 3 residues of the CDR3 end, and the germline J gene fills in the rest. V and J are TRBV5-1 and TRBJ2-2, with 8 bases lining up with TRBD2. Germline values: CDR1 SGHRS, CDR2 YFSETQ. The V segment lost 3 bases and the J segment 5 bases; nucleotides outside the gene matches: 9. This CDR3 has 16 residues. The sequenced part of the CDR3 DNA is TGCGCCAGCAGCTCCACGGGCCGGGGGGGAACCGGGGAG. It is translated as CASSSTGRGGTGE. The complete CDR3 sequence is CASSSTGRGGTGELFF.

Notes on this clone: Sequencing ends 3 residues short of the CDR3 end; the germline J gene provides the rest. This chain uses TRBV30 with TRBJ1-1; D call uncertain. Trimming took 4 bases from V and 0 from J, leaving 9 bases between them. The CDR3 spans 13 residues. CDR1 GTSNPN and CDR2 SVGIG come from the germline V gene (reference sequence). CDR3 DNA (partial): TGTGCCTGGACTCTACGGTTGAACACTGAA. Translation: CAWTLRLNTE. The entire CDR3 reads CAWTLRLNTEAFF.

This chain's CDR3 is CAWSPGTMAFEAFF. Incomplete CDR3 DNA: TGTGCCTGGAGTCCCGGGACAATGGCCTTTGAA. The chain is built from TRBV30 and TRBJ1-1; D is possibly TRBD1 (6 bases). The CDR3 end is not reached by the read, which stops 3 residues before it; the germline J gene fills it in. Trimming pared 2 bases from V and 7 bases from J, leaving 17 bases between. The CDR3 is made up of 14 amino acids. CDR1 is GTSNPN, CDR2 SVGIG, per germline (reference sequence).

Concerning this clone: The sequence runs out 3 residues before the end of the CDR3; the remainder is reconstructed from the germline J gene. The chain has TRBV2 and TRBJ1-1; the D is unclear. Germline loops: CDR1 SNHLY, CDR2 FYNNEI. This CDR3 spans 11 amino acids. CDR3 amino acids: CASRYRSEAFF. Incomplete CDR3 DNA: TGTGCCAGCAGGTACCGGTCGGAA. Filled out from reference TRBV2 and TRBJ1-1, the complete variable domain reads EPEVTQTPSHQVTQMGQEVILRCVPISNHLYFYWYRQILGQKVEFLVSFYNNEISEKSEIFDDQFSVERPDGSNFTLKIRSTKLEDSAMYFCASRYRSEAFFGQGTRLTVV.

For this clone: The CDR3 extends 3 residues past the end of the read, so its final part is completed from the germline J gene. The gene calls are TRBV2 and TRBJ1-6; 7 positions agree with TRBD1. The CDR3 contains 14 residues. The germline gives CDR1 SNHLY, CDR2 FYNNEI. The V segment lost 7 bases and the J segment 8 bases; nucleotides outside the gene matches: 8. Incomplete CDR3 DNA: TGTGCCAGCAAGACCGGGACAGTGGATTCACCC. Protein: CASKTGTVDSP. The complete CDR3 protein is CASKTGTVDSPLHF.

The CDR3 DNA, read in part, is TGTGCCACCAGCAGAGATAAAGGGACTAATGAAAAA. Translating it yields CATSRDKGTNEK. The CDR3 in its entirety is CATSRDKGTNEKLFF. The V and J genes are TRBV15 and TRBJ1-4; D is uncertain. Read coverage stops 3 residues before the CDR3 terminus; the germline J gene supplies the remainder. Germline CDR1 and CDR2: LNHNV and YYDKDF (reference sequence). The CDR3 loop spans 15 amino acids. V was cut by 0 bases and J by 2 bases, with 7 bases left in between. Looking up the rest from reference TRBV15 and TRBJ1-4 gives the full variable domain: DAMVIQNPRYQVTQFGKPVTLSCSQTLNHNVMYWYQQKSSQAPKLLFHYYDKDFNNEADTPDNFQSRRPNTSFCFLDIRSPGLGDTAMYLCATSRDKGTNEKLFFGSGTQLSVL.

Comments on this clone: The read comes to an end 3 residues before the CDR3 does, leaving the germline J gene to fill in the end. The rearrangement links TRBV30 to TRBJ1-2; no definite D call. Per the germline V gene, CDR1 is GTSNPN and CDR2 is SVGIG (reference sequence). The CDR3 spans 11 residues. CDR3 DNA, as far as it was read: TGTGCCTGGAATAGAATCAATGAC. Encoded protein: CAWNRIND. The full CDR3 is CAWNRINDYTF.

Regarding this clone: With the read ending 3 residues before the CDR3 end, the germline J gene is used to fill in that end. The gene calls are TRBV5-4 and TRBJ2-3, with 8 bases matching TRBD2. The CDR3 contains 16 residues. Trimming took 0 bases from V and 5 from J; bases not matched to a gene: 8. Germline V gene lookup returns CDR1 SGHNT and CDR2 YYREEE (reference sequence). The CDR3 is CASSLAIAGSGDTQYF. CDR3 DNA, as far as it was read: TGTGCCAGCAGCTTGGCGATAGCGGGGTCGGGAGATACG.

CDR3 region: CASSDEGAGANVLTF. CDR3 DNA, as far as it was read: TGTGCCAGCAGTGATGAGGGTGCTGGGGCCAACGTC. V gene TRBV6-1 combines with J gene TRBJ2-6, with D possibly TRBD2 on 5 matching bases. The CDR3 is cut off 3 residues early in the read; its end comes from the germline J gene. The CDR3 covers 15 residues. Germline V gene sequence: CDR1 MNHNS, CDR2 SASEGT. The V end lost 3 bases, the J end lost 2 bases, and 8 bases lay between the germline ends.

As to this clone: The CDR3 extends 3 residues past the end of the read, so its final part is completed from the germline J gene. V gene TRBV19 combines with J gene TRBJ1-2, with TRBD1 as a possible D gene (5 bases). Germline CDR1 is LNHDA and CDR2 is SQIVND (reference sequence). The CDR3 loop spans 17 amino acids. The DNA read from the CDR3 is TGTGCCAGTAGTACCACTCTACGGCGCGGGGCAAACAATGAC. It yields the protein CASSTTLRRGANND. The CDR3 in full is CASSTTLRRGANNDYTF.

In regard to this clone: The missing CDR3 end, 3 residues past where the read stops, is filled in from the germline J gene. The chain employs TRBV19 and TRBJ2-1; 11 bases fit TRBD2. V was clipped by 5 bases and J by 1 base; unmatched bases: 7. CDR1 and CDR2 from the germline V gene are LNHDA and SQIVND (reference sequence). The CDR3 is 17 amino acids. CDR3 DNA, as far as it was read: TGTGCCAGTAGTCCTTTGGGACTAGCGGAGTCCTACAATGAG. This gives the protein CASSPLGLAESYNE. The complete CDR3 reads CASSPLGLAESYNEQFF.

A note on this clone: The CDR3 is cut off 3 residues early in the read; its end comes from the germline J gene. The chain has TRBV20-1 and TRBJ2-7; no reliable D call. Germline V gene lookup returns CDR1 DFQATT and CDR2 SNEGSKA (reference sequence). The CDR3 is 12 amino acids. Trimming stripped 6 bases from V and 3 bases from J, with 12 bases between. The CDR3: CSARPRNYEQYF. The CDR3 DNA, read in part, is TGCAGTGCCAGGCCCCGGAACTACGAG.

Comments on this clone: The CDR3 extends 3 residues past the end of the read, so its final part is completed from the germline J gene. This CDR3 is also generated by other DNA sequences in the sample. The V gene is TRBV19, the J gene TRBJ2-7; D is possibly TRBD1 (6 bases). This CDR3 has 16 residues. Germline lookup yields CDR1 LNHDA and CDR2 SQIVND (reference sequence). Trimming shortened V by 10 bases and J by 2 bases, and 24 bases separated the two germline ends. The CDR3 here is CATSGGIGQTPYEQYF. CDR3 bases read: TGTGCCACGAGTGGGGGAATTGGACAGACGCCCTACGAG.

In the case of this clone: The CDR3 end lies 3 residues beyond the end of the read and is filled in from the germline J gene. This chain uses TRBV4-2 with TRBJ2-2; D may be TRBD2 (6 bases). The V end was cut by 2 bases, the J end by 7 bases, with 20 bases between. Germline values: CDR1 LGHNA, CDR2 YNFKEQ. The CDR3 runs to 17 residues. The DNA read from the CDR3 is TGTGCCAGCAGCCAAAGTCAAACCCTACTAGCTAACGGGGAG. This sequence encodes CASSQSQTLLANGE. The full CDR3 is CASSQSQTLLANGELFF.

In regard to this clone: The CDR3 end lies 3 residues beyond the end of the read and is filled in from the germline J gene. This chain links TRBV19 with TRBJ2-7; 7 bases are shared with TRBD2. V gave up 4 bases and J gave up 3 bases; unmatched junction bases: 9. Germline CDR1 LNHDA, CDR2 SQIVND (reference sequence). CDR3 length: 15 amino acids. The DNA read from the CDR3 is TGTGCCAGTAGTAAGGCCTGGACTAGAAACTACGAG. It yields the protein CASSKAWTRNYE. The full CDR3 protein is CASSKAWTRNYEQYF.

As concerns this clone: From the germline J gene comes the end of the CDR3, since the read stops 3 residues before it. V gene TRBV18 combines with J gene TRBJ2-1; TRBD2 matches at 10 bases. The CDR3 has 15 amino acids. Germline V gene lookup returns CDR1 KGHSH and CDR2 LQKENI. J was trimmed by 7 bases and V by 2 bases; bases with no gene match: 5. This CDR3 reads CASSPERGGPNEQFF. The sequenced CDR3 bases are TGTGCCAGCTCACCAGAGCGGGGGGGCCCAAATGAG.

On this clone: The read ends 3 residues before the CDR3 terminus; that terminus is restored from the germline J gene. The chain is built from TRBV7-9 and TRBJ2-5, with unresolved D. Trimming left V 1 base short and J 5 bases short, with 8 bases between. CDR1 and CDR2 (germline): SEHNR, FQNEAQ (reference sequence). The CDR3 length is 13 residues. This CDR3 reads CASSLDPAETQYF. The covered CDR3 bases are TGTGCCAGCAGCTTAGATCCAGCGGAGACC.

The CDR3 bases that were read are TGTGCCATTGACAGGGAAGACAACAATGAG. Protein: CAIDREDNNE. The full CDR3 reads CAIDREDNNEQFF. The V gene is TRBV10-3, the J gene TRBJ2-1; the match to TRBD1 covers 7 bases. The CDR3 end lies 3 residues beyond the end of the read and is filled in from the germline J gene. Germline trimming cut 9 bases from V and 5 bases from J; bases unmatched to any gene: 7. CDR1 and CDR2 (germline): ENHRY, SYGVKD. The CDR3 extends over 13 amino acids.

As concerns this clone: The sequenced fragment ends 3 residues before the CDR3 boundary, so the rest is inferred from the germline J gene. The chain employs TRBV15 and TRBJ1-2; D perhaps matches TRBD1 (5 bases). From germline, CDR1 is LNHNV and CDR2 YYDKDF (reference sequence). The CDR3 runs 12 residues. Deletions cut 2 bases from V and 6 bases from J, with 7 bases between. CDR3 amino acids: CATSRHRNGYTF. Incomplete CDR3 DNA: TGTGCCACCAGCAGACACAGGAATGGC.